This TCR beta chain emerged from a study of a mutant IDH1 vaccine in newly diagnosed glioma. Study-level information: Males made up about 60% and females roughly 40% of treated patients, whose mean age was about 41 years. Patients had received radiotherapy, temozolomide, or both previously, most receiving both. The study, taken as a whole, reports: Changes to the top peripheral T cell clonotypes appeared unrelated to pseudoprogression.

Per germline, CDR1 LNHDA and CDR2 SQIVND (reference sequence). This CDR3 region has 13 residues. Trimming left V 4 bases short and J 9 bases short, with 13 bases between. The data were produced by immunoSEQ multiplex PCR, yet TCRdb's version contains in-frame clones alone and is incomplete. The repertoire consists of some 60,000 clones, with about 86% occurring once and the leading ten covering roughly 1.6%. This clone was recorded once. Its antigen is undetermined. Stated time point: week 35, safety follow-up. Every single dose of the vaccine, 300 ug of mutant IDH1 20-mer peptide, came with topical imiquimod.

The sequence derives from a man between 40 and 49 years old with glioma. Sequencing was performed on PBMCs, taken from a glioma patient whose treatment included an IDH1 peptide vaccine. The chain has TRBV19 and TRBJ1-5; D is uncertain. As DNA, the CDR3 is TGTGCCAGTAGTAGTGATAGGGCTTGGCCCCAGCATTTT. Protein product: CASSSDRAWPQHF.